These T cell receptor beta chains were read from a single sample in a study of blood T cells in healthy people across ages. One entry per CDR3 protein, called by TCRdb with MiXCR from the 5' RACE reads. The top ten hold less than 2.5% of the sample, which has 2 million or so distinct CDR3 sequences, around 48% seen once. The specimen sequenced was blood. Every receptor here comes from a woman aged 40 to 50 in good health. CDR3s include the opening cysteine and the closing phenylalanine or tryptophan. Fields, in order: clone size, V gene, J gene, D gene, CDR3 DNA, CDR3 protein. D genes are given only for firm matches. Size tells how often a clone was seen (once, few, many) or the class of an expanded clone, and some rows leave it out.

clone size: .
V gene: TRBV7-2
J gene: TRBJ2-3
D gene: TRBD2
CDR3 DNA: TGTGCCAGCAGCCGGGGGGGCAGACCGGCCACAGATACGCAGTATTTT
CDR3 protein: CASSRGGRPATDTQYF

clone size: .
V gene: TRBV28
J gene: TRBJ2-1
D gene: TRBD1
CDR3 DNA: TGTGCCGGCAGTTTAGGGCAGGGGGAGACCAATGAGCAGTTCTTC
CDR3 protein: CAGSLGQGETNEQFF

clone size: .
V gene: TRBV10-3
J gene: TRBJ1-3
D gene: .
CDR3 DNA: TGTGCCATCAGTGAAGGTTTCTCTGGAAACACCATATATTTT
CDR3 protein: CAISEGFSGNTIYF

clone size: .
V gene: TRBV7-9
J gene: TRBJ2-6
D gene: TRBD1
CDR3 DNA: TGTGCCAGCAGCCCGCCGGGACAGGACCACCTCTGGGCCAACGTCCTGACTTTC
CDR3 protein: CASSPPGQDHLWANVLTF

clone size: few
V gene: TRBV3-1
J gene: TRBJ2-1
D gene: .
CDR3 DNA: TGTGCCAGCAGCCAAGCGGTACAGGAGGCCCCCTACAATGAGCAGTTCTTC
CDR3 protein: CASSQAVQEAPYNEQFF

clone size: few
V gene: TRBV7-2
J gene: TRBJ2-7
D gene: .
CDR3 DNA: TGTGCCAGCAGCATAACTGGGACAAAACCCTACGAGCAGTACTTC
CDR3 protein: CASSITGTKPYEQYF

clone size: .
V gene: TRBV20-1
J gene: TRBJ2-2
D gene: .
CDR3 DNA: TGCAGTGCTAGAGATCCGGGGTTAAACACCGGGGAGCTGTTTTTT
CDR3 protein: CSARDPGLNTGELFF

clone size: .
V gene: TRBV7-3
J gene: TRBJ2-3
D gene: TRBD1
CDR3 DNA: TGTGCCAGCAGGCGAGCACAGGGGGCAGATACGCAGTATTTT
CDR3 protein: CASRRAQGADTQYF

clone size: .
V gene: TRBV7-2
J gene: TRBJ2-5
D gene: TRBD1
CDR3 DNA: TGTGCCAGCAGCTTAGCGTGGCAGGGGGTGAAAGTCGAGACCCAGTACTTC
CDR3 protein: CASSLAWQGVKVETQYF

clone size: .
V gene: TRBV5-1
J gene: TRBJ1-5
D gene: .
CDR3 DNA: TGCGCCAGCAGCTTGTCGGGCGGGTCTTCTCAGCCCCAGCATTTT
CDR3 protein: CASSLSGGSSQPQHF

clone size: .
V gene: TRBV15
J gene: TRBJ2-3
D gene: TRBD2
CDR3 DNA: TGTGCCACCAGCAAGACTAGCGGGGGGGGATGGGATACGCAGTATTTT
CDR3 protein: CATSKTSGGGWDTQYF

clone size: .
V gene: TRBV20-1
J gene: TRBJ2-3
D gene: TRBD2
CDR3 DNA: TGCAGTGCTAGGGCTAGCGGGGGGGCCATGACAGATACGCAGTATTTT
CDR3 protein: CSARASGGAMTDTQYF

clone size: .
V gene: TRBV2
J gene: TRBJ1-1
D gene: .
CDR3 DNA: TGTGCCACCACAGCTGAGGGACGGAACACTGAAGCTTTCTTT
CDR3 protein: CATTAEGRNTEAFF

clone size: .
V gene: TRBV4-3
J gene: TRBJ2-1
D gene: .
CDR3 DNA: TGCGCCAGCAGCCAAGAGTCCGGGGGTAGGGGATACAATGAGCAGTTCTTC
CDR3 protein: CASSQESGGRGYNEQFF

clone size: few
V gene: TRBV4-1
J gene: TRBJ2-7
D gene: .
CDR3 DNA: TGCGCCAGCAGCCAGGACCGACGCCACGAGCAGTACTTC
CDR3 protein: CASSQDRRHEQYF

clone size: .
V gene: TRBV7-2
J gene: TRBJ2-7
D gene: .
CDR3 DNA: TGTGCCAGCAGCTTAGGAGGCAGGGAGTTCGAGCAGTACTTC
CDR3 protein: CASSLGGREFEQYF

clone size: few
V gene: TRBV6-2/TRBV6-3
J gene: TRBJ2-6
D gene: TRBD1
CDR3 DNA: TGTGCCAGCAGTTACGGCGACAGGGTGGGCCCTGGGGCCAACGTCCTGACTTTC
CDR3 protein: CASSYGDRVGPGANVLTF

clone size: once
V gene: TRBV20-1
J gene: TRBJ2-7
D gene: .
CDR3 DNA: TGCAGTGCCCCGCGGGTCTACGAGCAGTACTTC
CDR3 protein: CSAPRVYEQYF

clone size: .
V gene: TRBV3-1
J gene: TRBJ2-1
D gene: TRBD2
CDR3 DNA: TGTGCCAGCAGCCAAGCCGGGACTAGCAATGAGCAGTTCTTC
CDR3 protein: CASSQAGTSNEQFF

clone size: many
V gene: TRBV29-1
J gene: TRBJ2-5
D gene: .
CDR3 DNA: TGCAGCACCTTAGGGGTTGGAGAGACCCAGTACTTC
CDR3 protein: CSTLGVGETQYF

clone size: few
V gene: TRBV20-1
J gene: TRBJ2-3
D gene: TRBD2
CDR3 DNA: TGCAGTGCTATAAGCGGGGGGGGCACAGATACGCAGTATTTT
CDR3 protein: CSAISGGGTDTQYF

clone size: few
V gene: TRBV28
J gene: TRBJ2-7
D gene: .
CDR3 DNA: TGTGCCAGCAGTCCCCGAGACGTTTCTGAGCAGTACTTC
CDR3 protein: CASSPRDVSEQYF

clone size: .
V gene: TRBV3-1
J gene: TRBJ2-1
D gene: TRBD2
CDR3 DNA: TGTGCCAGCAGCGACTCGGGACTAGCGGGGGGCCTTTACAATGAGCAGTTCTTC
CDR3 protein: CASSDSGLAGGLYNEQFF